The entry below gives a single T cell receptor beta chain sequence along with its context. This clone was recorded a few times. It has no known antigen specificity. Qualities for individual bases were not recorded, and no much larger clone is one base off. From the cysteine through the phenylalanine, the CDR3 covers 10 amino acids. Only CDR3 DNA remains: 30 bases, in frame from the first base. V gives up 9 bases and J gives up 3 bases, and the segment between their germline ends measures 6 bases. The germline V gene sets CDR1 to WSHSY and CDR2 to SAAADI. Each donor gave one peripheral blood draw, averaging approximately 0.11 L, which was collected into heparinised tubes. Using a panel that included CD45RO, CCR7, CD25, CD127, CD95 and CD27, naive, central memory, regulatory and stem cell-like memory CD4+ T cells were sorted on a BD FACSAria II. All sorted populations exceeded 95% purity. PBMCs were isolated immediately by Lymphoprep density gradient centrifugation and stained directly without culture. To minimize batch effects, samples were stained and sorted in pairs, one healthy donor with one patient per experiment.

The High Capacity cDNA Reverse Transcription Kit was used to reverse transcribe all of the isolated RNA, meaning that expressed TCRB transcripts were what got sequenced. Deep immunoSEQ sequencing was performed on naive, central memory and regulatory T cell samples, with an average of roughly 3.5 million total reads per sample. Sorted cells were lysed in RLT buffer, and RNA was extracted using DNase-treated RNeasy Micro or Mini kits according to cell number. Each cell subset was processed separately to prevent cross-contamination, with patient and healthy donor samples processed together. The immunoSEQ multiplex PCR was used to amplify TCRB sequences from cDNA, yielding 87-bp fragments that span the CDR3 region. The amplicons were sequenced using the Illumina HiSeq platform. For the original study's pipeline: PCR bias was computationally corrected using synthetic template baselines, reads within Hamming distance 2 were collapsed, and singletons that could not be merged were discarded. Reads were aligned to IMGT to assign V, D and J genes, CDR3 length, and insertions or deletions at six rearrangement sites. Within each subset, clonotype counts were normalized to sorted cell number, and only after that were true diversity and Gini coefficients computed with the tcR R package. The overlap coefficient, calculated on TCRB nucleotide sequences, was used to quantify repertoire sharing. TCRdb limited this immuneACCESS table to in-frame rearrangements with V and J called. A share of clones is missing; checked studies link under half to unresolved V genes, and the rest is unexplained. V and J calls and clone size are those listed in that table; D and trimming were worked out from the DNA. The sample contains 310,000 or so clones, approximately 9.9% of them found a single time. The ten biggest clones cover around 1% of the sample.

The data stem from a study of beta chain features in type 1 diabetes (dated by TCRdb to between 2017 and 2018). Background for the entire study: No differences in mean age, gender distribution, total cell number or subset yield were found between patients and healthy donors. The study compared TCRB repertoires of sorted circulating CD4+ T cell subsets between recently diagnosed type 1 diabetes patients and matched healthy donors. A total of 90 million to 130 million sorted cells were examined across all samples, and a strong correlation was observed between cell number per subset and RNA yield. Regulatory and stem cell-like memory subsets were obtained from only 8 patients and about 8 healthy donors, while naive and central memory subsets were obtained from all 30 or so donors.

What the research found in general, with its limitations: Naive, central memory and regulatory TCRB repertoires appeared more similar among patients than among healthy donors. Because small numbers of individuals were included in the HLA sub-analyses, any influence of HLA type on TCRB rearrangement was left unresolved. At VDJ recombination sites, type 1 diabetes patients had fewer insertions and more deleted nucleotides, which implies abnormalities in thymic rearrangement. Type 1 diabetes patients showed a moderate but significant shortening of TCRB CDR3 length in all four CD4+ subsets. Because cDNA was sequenced instead of genomic DNA, activated cells with high expression could be over-represented, although the groups did not differ in activation or CD3 levels. Shorter templates might be favored by PCR, yet because patient and control samples were amplified and corrected together, any such skew would affect both groups equally.

The sequencing input was central memory CD4+ T cells from blood. The rearrangement combines TRBV10-2 with TRBJ2-7; no D gene can be assigned with confidence. This TCR derives from a man aged 30 to 39 with type 1 diabetes. For the CDR3, the sequence is CASRDYEQYF. The DNA reads TGCGCCAGTAGGGACTACGAGCAGTACTTC.